Below are 18 T cell receptor beta chains sequenced from a single sample in a study of CD8+CD57+ T cells in acquired aplastic anemia. According to the study, genomic DNA was the template for TCR beta VDJ and CDR3 profiling. TCRdb processed the reads anew with MiXCR; each CDR3 protein has one entry. Found here are about 400,000 distinct CDR3 sequences, around 72% of them singletons; the top ten hold 4%. Sequenced input: sorted CD4+, CD8+, or CD8+CD57+ T cells (not recorded which) from PBMCs. The receptors were sampled from a human donor in good health, serving as a control.

The rearrangement joins TRBV11-1 to TRBJ2-6; 12 positions match TRBD2. The germline V gene has CDR1 SGHAT and CDR2 FQDESV (reference sequence). The V and J ends lost 7 bases and 0 bases, in that order; junction bases with no gene match: 10. The CDR3 runs 19 residues. CDR3 amino acids: CASTETTSGGYSGANVLTF. CDR3 nucleotides: TGTGCCAGCACCGAGACGACTAGCGGGGGATACTCTGGGGCCAACGTCCTGACTTTC.

Comments on this clonotype: In this CDR3 the conserved last residue, phenylalanine or tryptophan, is missing, so a read error is likely. Because the CDR3's place on the DNA is in doubt, the DNA is left out and the CDR3 is given as listed by TCRdb. The gene calls are TRBV19 and TRBJ1-6; the D call TRBD1 from the table was never checked on the DNA. The CDR3 spans 15 amino acids, including both terminal residues. Germline V gene data show CDR1 as LNHDA and CDR2 as SQIVND (reference sequence). The CDR3 is CASGHLSSYEQYFEP.

About this clonotype: At one end the junction does not follow the germline gene, possibly because of a read error. The chain links TRBV7-2 to TRBJ2-7; no clear D gene. The germline V gene has CDR1 SGHTA and CDR2 FQGNSA. The CDR3 is 11 residues long. Written as DNA, the CDR3 is TGTGCCAGCAGCGCCTGCGTAGAGGAGTGCTTC. This encodes CASSACVEECF.

The chain combines TRBV5-5 with TRBJ2-5; D remains ambiguous. Per germline, CDR1 SGHKS and CDR2 YYEKEE (reference sequence). This CDR3 is 14 amino acids long. Deletions cut 2 bases from V and 5 bases from J, with 13 bases between. CDR3 region: CASSLARRTETQYF. The CDR3 DNA sequence: TGTGCCAGCAGCTTAGCCAGGCGAACGGAGACCCAGTACTTC. The whole variable domain, remainder taken from reference TRBV5-5 and TRBJ2-5, is DAGVTQSPTHLIKTRGQQVTLRCSPISGHKSVSWYQQVLGQGPQFIFQYYEKEERGRGNFPDRFSARQFPNYSSELNVNALLLGDSALYLCASSLARRTETQYFGPGTRLLVL.

V and J are TRBV9 and TRBJ1-2; D unclear. V lost 4 bases and J 1 base, leaving 20 bases between the germline ends. The germline V gene encodes CDR1 SGDLS and CDR2 YYNGEE. The CDR3 sequence is 17 residues long. CDR3 DNA sequence: TGTGCCAGCAGCTCCCACGGTTTATATGGCGATAACTATGGCTACACCTTC. Translating gives CASSSHGLYGDNYGYTF.

The V call is TRBV6-2 or TRBV6-3, the J call TRBJ2-2; 12 positions match TRBD2. The junction had 8 bases not matched to a gene; V was cut back by 5 bases and J by 4 bases. This CDR3 has 17 residues. CDR1 is MNHEY and CDR2 is SVGEGT in the germline V gene. In DNA, the CDR3 is TGTGCCAGCAGTCCCCCGGGACTAGCGGGCGGCACCGGGGAGCTGTTTTTT. It is translated as CASSPPGLAGGTGELFF.

This clonotype was counted at least ten times. This chain connects TRBV2 to TRBJ1-5; unclear D gene. Germline CDR1 and CDR2: SNHLY and FYNNEI. The CDR3 runs 14 residues. Trimming stripped 6 bases from V and 0 bases from J, with 9 bases between. DNA of the CDR3: TGTGCCAGCAGACCGACAAGTAGCAATCAGCCCCAGCATTTT. Translation: CASRPTSSNQPQHF.

V is TRBV11-2 and J is TRBJ2-1, with 8 nucleotides matching TRBD2. This CDR3 comprises 15 residues. The germline gives CDR1 SGHAT, CDR2 FQNNGV. V trimming: 5 bases; J trimming: 5 bases; junction bases outside the gene matches: 8. CDR3 loop: CASSRSGGGDNEQFF. The CDR3 coding sequence is TGTGCCAGCAGCCGCAGCGGGGGTGGAGACAATGAGCAGTTCTTC.

This clonotype showed up many times. This may be a read error, as it is one base from a much larger clone. The chain is built from TRBV2 and TRBJ2-3; 7 nucleotides agree with TRBD1. From germline, CDR1 is SNHLY and CDR2 FYNNEI. The trim removed 4 bases at V and 7 bases at J, leaving 11 bases unmatched. The length of the CDR3 is 15 residues. The CDR3 here is CASSALRQGAYTQYF. In DNA, the CDR3 is TGTGCCAGCAGTGCCCTTAGACAGGGCGCCTATACGCAGTATTTT.

The CDR3 coding sequence is TGCAGTGCTAGAGGGCGCAGGGCTACGCAGTATTTT. It is translated as CSARGRRATQYF. The chain has TRBV20-1 and TRBJ2-3; maybe TRBD1 (5 bases). The V end was cut by 1 base, the J end by 8 bases, with 10 bases between. Germline lookup yields CDR1 DFQATT and CDR2 SNEGSKA (reference sequence). The length of the CDR3 is 12 residues.

Comment on this clonotype: Because it lacks the conserved phenylalanine or tryptophan at the end, this CDR3 is likely a read error. The chain joins TRBV7-2 to TRBJ2-7, with D perhaps matching TRBD1 or TRBD2 (5 bases each). Trimming took off 5 bases at V and 10 bases at J, with 18 bases between the two ends. The CDR3 is 13 amino acids. Germline CDR1 reads SGHTA; CDR2 reads FQGNSA. The chain's CDR3 is CASSLGTVYYQYG. The CDR3 DNA follows: TGTGCCAGCAGCCTAGGGACCGTCTACTACCAGTACGGT.

The chain uses TRBV7-2 and TRBJ2-5, with D perhaps being TRBD1 or TRBD2 (6 bases each). The germline CDR1 and CDR2 sequences are SGHTA and FQGNSA. With 5 bases removed from V and 2 bases from J, the gap between germline ends came to 15 bases. This CDR3 is built from 15 residues. This CDR3 reads CASSLDRGRQETQYF. The DNA for the CDR3 is TGTGCCAGCAGCCTAGATCGGGGGCGGCAAGAGACCCAGTACTTC.

Worth noting for this clonotype: Germline is not matched at one junction end, which may reflect a read error. The J gene is TRBJ1-3, the V gene TRBV7-3; D might be TRBD1 (5 bases). Germline assignment: CDR1 SGHTA and CDR2 FQGTGA. CDR3 size: 14 residues. CDR3 DNA sequence: TGCGCCAGCAGCCACGCGACGGGGGAATACACCATATATTTT. It is translated as CASSHATGEYTIYF.

This clonotype showed up many times. The genes are TRBV12-3 or TRBV12-4 and TRBJ1-2; tentatively, D is TRBD1 (6 bases). Trimming shortened V by 3 bases and J by 7 bases, and 15 bases separated the two germline ends. This CDR3 has 14 amino acids. CDR3 protein: CASSLSGTKPGYTF. The CDR3 nucleotides read TGTGCCAGCAGTTTGTCCGGGACAAAGCCTGGCTACACCTTC.

V is TRBV20-1 and J is TRBJ2-3; 11 bases are a match to TRBD2. This CDR3 region has 17 residues. CDR1 and CDR2 (germline): DFQATT, SNEGSKA (reference sequence). The J segment lost 4 bases and the V segment lost 2 bases, leaving 11 bases of the junction unmatched. Here the CDR3 DNA reads TGCAGTGCTAGAAAATCTCGTAGCGGGGGGGCCCCAGATACGCAGTATTTT. Its protein is CSARKSRSGGAPDTQYF.

The chain combines TRBV7-8 with TRBJ2-3; D is perhaps TRBD2 (5 bases). This CDR3 is 15 amino acids long. Trimming stripped 5 bases from V and 1 base from J, with 13 bases between. The germline gives CDR1 SGHVS, CDR2 FQNEAQ. CDR3 protein: CASSPVGAGTDTQYF. The CDR3 bases are TGTGCCAGCAGCCCCGTTGGAGCGGGCACAGATACGCAGTATTTT.

CDR3 region: CASSLVRGQAFRQYF. In DNA, the CDR3 is TGTGCCAGCAGCTTGGTGCGAGGACAGGCCTTTCGGCAGTACTTC. The V call is TRBV5-8, the J call TRBJ2-7, with 7 bases that match TRBD1. Germline CDR1 reads SGHTS; CDR2 reads YDEGEE. V lost 0 bases to trimming and J lost 9 bases; unmatched junction nucleotides: 12. The CDR3 spans 15 residues.

This clonotype was detected many times. The chain carries TRBV12-3 or TRBV12-4 and TRBJ1-5; 8 bases match TRBD1. The CDR3 length is 15 residues. Trimming took 7 bases from V and 6 from J; bases not matched to a gene: 11. The CDR3 loop reads CASTGSPGGIQPQHF. CDR3 DNA: TGTGCCAGCACCGGGTCCCCAGGGGGCATTCAGCCCCAGCATTTT.